This TCR beta chain was identified during a study of human T cells and chemical hapten exposure. Regarding the study as a whole: Clustering by CDR3 similarity yielded significantly more large clusters from expanded TCRs than controls.

Within the library, unique molecular identifiers were attached to each individual cDNA molecule. TCRdb passed the RACE reads through MiXCR, listing each CDR3 protein once. The sample holds 120,000 or so distinct CDR3 sequences, 11% seen once. This clonotype was found many times. Its antigen is currently unknown. V was trimmed by 5 bases and J by 6 bases, leaving 14 bases between them. This CDR3 comprises 12 residues. The germline V gene encodes CDR1 DFQATT and CDR2 SNEGSKA (reference sequence). This sample's time point: patch test 3, about 24 weeks after DPC sensitization. Stated treatment: therapeutic diphenylcyclopropenone sensitization with weekly scalp DPC.

This rearrangement joins TRBV20-1 to TRBJ2-7; the D gene is possibly TRBD1 (6 bases). The specimen was whole blood, collected in connection with sensitization to the hapten diphenylcyclopropenone (DPC). The source is a woman between 50 and 59 years old with alopecia areata. Some clones in this sample may be carry-over from other donors' samples. The CDR3 loop is CSALDRASEQYF. In DNA form, the CDR3 reads TGCAGTGCTTTGGACAGAGCTAGCGAGCAGTACTTC.